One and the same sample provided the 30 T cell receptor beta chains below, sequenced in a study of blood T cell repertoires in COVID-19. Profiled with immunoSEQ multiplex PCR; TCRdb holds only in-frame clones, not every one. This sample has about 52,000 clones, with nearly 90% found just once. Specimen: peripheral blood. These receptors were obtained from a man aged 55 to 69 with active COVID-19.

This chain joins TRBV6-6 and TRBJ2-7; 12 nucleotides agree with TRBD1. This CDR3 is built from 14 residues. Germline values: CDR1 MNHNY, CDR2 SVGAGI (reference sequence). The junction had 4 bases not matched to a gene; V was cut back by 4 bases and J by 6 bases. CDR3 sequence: CASSLGQGAREQYF. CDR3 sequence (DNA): TGTGCCAGCAGTTTGGGACAGGGGGCCCGCGAGCAGTACTTC.

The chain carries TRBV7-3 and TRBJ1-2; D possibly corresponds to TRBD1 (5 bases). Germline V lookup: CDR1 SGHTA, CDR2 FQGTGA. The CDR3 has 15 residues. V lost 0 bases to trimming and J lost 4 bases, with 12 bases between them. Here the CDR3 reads CASSLTQQGFYGYTF. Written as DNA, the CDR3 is TGTGCCAGCAGCTTAACGCAGCAGGGATTCTATGGCTACACCTTC. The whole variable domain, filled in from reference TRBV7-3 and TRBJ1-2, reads GAGVSQTPSNKVTEKGKYVELRCDPISGHTALYWYRQSLGQGPEFLIYFQGTGAADDSGLPNDRFFAVRPEGSVSTLKIQRTERGDSAVYLCASSLTQQGFYGYTFGSGTRLTVV.

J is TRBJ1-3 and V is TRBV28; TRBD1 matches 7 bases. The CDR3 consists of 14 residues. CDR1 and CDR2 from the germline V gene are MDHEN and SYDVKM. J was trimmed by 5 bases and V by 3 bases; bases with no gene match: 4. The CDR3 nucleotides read TGTGCCAGCAGTTTGGACAGGTATAGAAACACCATATATTTT. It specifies CASSLDRYRNTIYF. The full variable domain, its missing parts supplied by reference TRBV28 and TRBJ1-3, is DVKVTQSSRYLVKRTGEKVFLECVQDMDHENMFWYRQDPGLGLRLIYFSYDVKMKEKGDIPEGYSVSREKKERFSLILESASTNQTSMYLCASSLDRYRNTIYFGEGSWLTVV.

CDR3 region: CASSYQATGELFF. CDR3 bases: TGTGCCAGCAGTTACCAGGCCACCGGGGAGCTGTTTTTT. The chain employs TRBV6-2 or TRBV6-3 and TRBJ2-2; D is undetermined. Trimming removed 2 bases from V and 4 bases from J, with 5 bases in between. Germline CDR1 MNHEY, CDR2 SVGEGT. The CDR3 consists of 13 residues.

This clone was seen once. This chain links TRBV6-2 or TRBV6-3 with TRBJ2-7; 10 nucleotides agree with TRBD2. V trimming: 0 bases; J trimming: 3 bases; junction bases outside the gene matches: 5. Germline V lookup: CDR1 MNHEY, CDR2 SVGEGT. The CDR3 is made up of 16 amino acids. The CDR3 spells CASSYSRTSGHYEQYF. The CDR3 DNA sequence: TGTGCCAGCAGTTACTCGAGGACTAGCGGCCACTACGAGCAGTACTTC.

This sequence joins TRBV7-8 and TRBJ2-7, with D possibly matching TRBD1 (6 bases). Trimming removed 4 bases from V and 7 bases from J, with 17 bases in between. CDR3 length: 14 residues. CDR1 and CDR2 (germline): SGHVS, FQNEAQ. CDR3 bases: TGTGCCAGCAGCTCCACAACAGGGAGAGGAGAGCAGTACTTC. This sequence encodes CASSSTTGRGEQYF.

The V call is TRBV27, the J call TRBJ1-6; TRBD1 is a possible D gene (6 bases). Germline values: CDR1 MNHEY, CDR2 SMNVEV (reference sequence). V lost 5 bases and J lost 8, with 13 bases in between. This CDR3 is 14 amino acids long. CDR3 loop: CASSLQGSDSPLHF. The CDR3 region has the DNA TGTGCCAGCAGTCTACAGGGTTCGGATTCACCCCTCCACTTT.

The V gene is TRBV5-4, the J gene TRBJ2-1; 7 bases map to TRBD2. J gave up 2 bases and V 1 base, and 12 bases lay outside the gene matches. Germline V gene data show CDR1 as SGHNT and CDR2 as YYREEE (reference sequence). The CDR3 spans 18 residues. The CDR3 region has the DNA TGTGCCAGCAGCTTGTTGCAGCGGGAAGGTTATGCCTACAATGAGCAGTTCTTC. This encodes CASSLLQREGYAYNEQFF. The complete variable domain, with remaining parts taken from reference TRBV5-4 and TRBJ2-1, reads ETGVTQSPTHLIKTRGQQVTLRCSSQSGHNTVSWYQQALGQGPQFIFQYYREEENGRGNFPPRFSGLQFPNYSSELNVNALELDDSALYLCASSLLQREGYAYNEQFFGPGTRLTVL.

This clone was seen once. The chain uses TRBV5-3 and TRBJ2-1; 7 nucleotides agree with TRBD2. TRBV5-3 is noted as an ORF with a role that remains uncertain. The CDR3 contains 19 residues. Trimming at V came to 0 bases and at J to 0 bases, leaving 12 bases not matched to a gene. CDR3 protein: CARSLVICGLADSYNEQFF. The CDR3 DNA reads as TGTGCCAGAAGCTTGGTTATATGCGGCCTAGCGGACTCCTACAATGAGCAGTTCTTC.

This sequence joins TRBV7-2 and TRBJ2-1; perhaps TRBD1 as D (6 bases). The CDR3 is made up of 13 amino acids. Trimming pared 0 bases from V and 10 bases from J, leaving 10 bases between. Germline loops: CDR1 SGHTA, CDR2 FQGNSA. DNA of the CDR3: TGTGCCAGCAGCTTAGCCCCGGACAGAGAGCAGTTCTTC. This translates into CASSLAPDREQFF.

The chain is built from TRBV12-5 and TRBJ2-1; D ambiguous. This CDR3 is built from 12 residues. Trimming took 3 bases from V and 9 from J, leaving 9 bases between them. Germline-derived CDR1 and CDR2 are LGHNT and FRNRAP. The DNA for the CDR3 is TGTGCTAGTGGTTTTCCCTCAGTTGAGCAGTTCTTC. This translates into CASGFPSVEQFF.

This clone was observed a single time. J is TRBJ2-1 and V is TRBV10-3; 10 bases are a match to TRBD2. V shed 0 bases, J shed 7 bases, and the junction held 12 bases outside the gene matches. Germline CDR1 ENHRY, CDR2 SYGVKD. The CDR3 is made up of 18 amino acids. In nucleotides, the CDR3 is TGTGCCATCAGTGAGTCTGAACTGGCTAGCGGGAGTCTGAATGAGCAGTTCTTC. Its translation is CAISESELASGSLNEQFF.

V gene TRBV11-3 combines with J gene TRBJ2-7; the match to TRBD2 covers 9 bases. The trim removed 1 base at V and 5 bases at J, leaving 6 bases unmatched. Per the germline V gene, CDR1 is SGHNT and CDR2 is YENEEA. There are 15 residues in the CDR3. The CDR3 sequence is CASSLGSGRKNEQYF. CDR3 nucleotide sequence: TGTGCCAGCAGCTTAGGTAGCGGGAGAAAAAACGAGCAGTACTTC.

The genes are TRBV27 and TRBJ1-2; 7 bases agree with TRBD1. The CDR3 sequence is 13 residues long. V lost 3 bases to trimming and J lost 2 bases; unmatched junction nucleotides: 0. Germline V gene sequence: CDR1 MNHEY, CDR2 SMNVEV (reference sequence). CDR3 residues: CASSLGQNYGYTF. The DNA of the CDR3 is TGTGCCAGCAGTTTGGGACAGAACTATGGCTACACCTTC.

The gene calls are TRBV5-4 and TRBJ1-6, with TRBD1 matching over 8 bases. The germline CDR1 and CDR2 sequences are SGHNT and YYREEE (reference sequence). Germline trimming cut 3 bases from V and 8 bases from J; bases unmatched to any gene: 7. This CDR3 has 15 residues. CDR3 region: CASSWGGQVDSPLHF. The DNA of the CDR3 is TGTGCCAGCAGCTGGGGGGGACAGGTTGATTCACCCCTCCACTTT.

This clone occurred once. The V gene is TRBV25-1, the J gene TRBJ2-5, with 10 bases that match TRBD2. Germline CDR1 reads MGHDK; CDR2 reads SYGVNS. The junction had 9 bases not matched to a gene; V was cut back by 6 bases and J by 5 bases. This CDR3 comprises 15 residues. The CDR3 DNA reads TGTGCCAGCAGCGATCCTAGCGGGAGTGGGGAGACCCAGTACTTC. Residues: CASSDPSGSGETQYF.

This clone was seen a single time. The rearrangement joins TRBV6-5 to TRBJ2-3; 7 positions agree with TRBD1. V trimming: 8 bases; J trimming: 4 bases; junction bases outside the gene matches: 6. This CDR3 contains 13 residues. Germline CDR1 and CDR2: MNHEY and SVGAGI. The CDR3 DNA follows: TGTGCCAGCGGAAGACAGGGTTCAGATACGCAGTATTTT. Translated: CASGRQGSDTQYF.

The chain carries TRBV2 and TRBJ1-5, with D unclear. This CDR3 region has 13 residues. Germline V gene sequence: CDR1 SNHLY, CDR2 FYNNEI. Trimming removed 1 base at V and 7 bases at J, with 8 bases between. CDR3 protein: CASSEGGWQPQHF. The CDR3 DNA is TGTGCCAGCAGTGAAGGAGGATGGCAGCCCCAGCATTTT.

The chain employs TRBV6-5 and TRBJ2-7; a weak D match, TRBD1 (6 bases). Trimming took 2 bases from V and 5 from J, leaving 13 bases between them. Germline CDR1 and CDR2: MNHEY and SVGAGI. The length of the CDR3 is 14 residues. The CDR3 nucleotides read TGTGCCAGCAGTTACAACAGGGTAAGCCACGAGCAGTACTTC. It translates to CASSYNRVSHEQYF.

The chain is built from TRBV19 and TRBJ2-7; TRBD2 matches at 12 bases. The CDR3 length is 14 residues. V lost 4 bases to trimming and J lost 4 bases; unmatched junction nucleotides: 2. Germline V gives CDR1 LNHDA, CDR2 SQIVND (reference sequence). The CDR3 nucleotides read TGTGCCAGTAGTACTGGACTAGCGGGATACGAGCAGTACTTC. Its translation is CASSTGLAGYEQYF.

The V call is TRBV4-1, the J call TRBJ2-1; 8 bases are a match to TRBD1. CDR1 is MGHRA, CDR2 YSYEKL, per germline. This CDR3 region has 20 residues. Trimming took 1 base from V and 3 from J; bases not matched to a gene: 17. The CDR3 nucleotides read TGCGCCAGCAGCCAAGGAGCCGGCAGGGGGCCCGGGTCCTACTACAATGAGCAGTTCTTC. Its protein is CASSQGAGRGPGSYYNEQFF.

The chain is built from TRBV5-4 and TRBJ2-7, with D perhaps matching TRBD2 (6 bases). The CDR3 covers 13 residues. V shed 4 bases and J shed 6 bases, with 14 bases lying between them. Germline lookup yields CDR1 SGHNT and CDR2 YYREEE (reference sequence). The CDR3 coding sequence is TGTGCCAGCAGCCTGCAGGGAGGCGGCGAGCAGTACTTC. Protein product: CASSLQGGGEQYF.

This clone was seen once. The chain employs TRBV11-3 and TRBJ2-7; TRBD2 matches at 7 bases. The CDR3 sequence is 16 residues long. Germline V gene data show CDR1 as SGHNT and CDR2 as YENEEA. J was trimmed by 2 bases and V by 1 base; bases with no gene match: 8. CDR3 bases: TGTGCCAGCAGCTTAGTTCGGGCTAGCGGAACCTACGAGCAGTACTTC. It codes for CASSLVRASGTYEQYF.

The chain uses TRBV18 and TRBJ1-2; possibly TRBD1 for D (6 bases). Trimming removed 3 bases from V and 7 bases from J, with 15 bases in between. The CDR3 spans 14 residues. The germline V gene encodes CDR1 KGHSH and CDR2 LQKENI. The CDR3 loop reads CASSPPGVVGGYTF. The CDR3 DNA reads TGTGCCAGCTCACCGCCAGGGGTTGTGGGTGGCTACACCTTC. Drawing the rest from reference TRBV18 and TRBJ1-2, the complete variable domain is NAGVMQNPRHLVRRRGQEARLRCSPMKGHSHVYWYRQLPEEGLKFMVYLQKENIIDESGMPKERFSAEFPKEGPSILRIQQVVRGDSAAYFCASSPPGVVGGYTFGSGTRLTVV.

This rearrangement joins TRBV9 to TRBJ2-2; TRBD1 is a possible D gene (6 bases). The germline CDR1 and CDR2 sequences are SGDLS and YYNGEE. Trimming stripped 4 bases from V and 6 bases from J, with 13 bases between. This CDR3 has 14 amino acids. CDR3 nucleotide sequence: TGTGCCAGCAGCCGCACAGGGCGGCCCGGGGAGCTGTTTTTT. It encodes CASSRTGRPGELFF. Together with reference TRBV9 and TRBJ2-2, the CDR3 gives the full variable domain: DSGVTQTPKHLITATGQRVTLRCSPRSGDLSVYWYQQSLDQGLQFLIQYYNGEERAKGNILERFSAQQFPDLHSELNLSSLELGDSALYFCASSRTGRPGELFFGEGSRLTVL.

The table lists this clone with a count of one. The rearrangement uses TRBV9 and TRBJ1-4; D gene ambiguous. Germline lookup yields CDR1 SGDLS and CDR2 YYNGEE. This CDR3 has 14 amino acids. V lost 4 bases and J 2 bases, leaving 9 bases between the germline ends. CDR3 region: CASSLGSTNEKLFF. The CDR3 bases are TGTGCCAGCAGCCTCGGGAGTACTAATGAAAAACTGTTTTTT.

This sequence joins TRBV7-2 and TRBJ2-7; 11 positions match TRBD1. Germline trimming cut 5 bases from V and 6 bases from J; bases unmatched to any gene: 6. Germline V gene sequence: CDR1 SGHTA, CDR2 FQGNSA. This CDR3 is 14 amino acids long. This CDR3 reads CASSLRDRGSEQYF. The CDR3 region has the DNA TGTGCCAGCAGCCTCCGGGACAGGGGGTCCGAGCAGTACTTC.

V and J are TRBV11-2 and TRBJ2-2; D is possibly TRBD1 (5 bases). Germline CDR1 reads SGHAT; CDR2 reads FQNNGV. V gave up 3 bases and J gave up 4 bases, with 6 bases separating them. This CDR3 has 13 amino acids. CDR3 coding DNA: TGTGCCAGCAGCTTTCAGGGCACCGGGGAGCTGTTTTTT. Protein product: CASSFQGTGELFF. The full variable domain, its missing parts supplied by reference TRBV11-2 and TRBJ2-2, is EAGVAQSPRYKIIEKRQSVAFWCNPISGHATLYWYQQILGQGPKLLIQFQNNGVVDDSQLPKDRFSAERLKGVDSTLKIQPAKLEDSAVYLCASSFQGTGELFFGEGSRLTVL.

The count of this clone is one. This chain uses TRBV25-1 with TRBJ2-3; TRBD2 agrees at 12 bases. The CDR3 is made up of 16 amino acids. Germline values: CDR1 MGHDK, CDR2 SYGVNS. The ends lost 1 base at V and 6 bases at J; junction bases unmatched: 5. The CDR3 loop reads CASSESASGRVDTQYF. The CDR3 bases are TGTGCCAGCAGTGAATCGGCTAGCGGGAGGGTGGATACGCAGTATTTT.

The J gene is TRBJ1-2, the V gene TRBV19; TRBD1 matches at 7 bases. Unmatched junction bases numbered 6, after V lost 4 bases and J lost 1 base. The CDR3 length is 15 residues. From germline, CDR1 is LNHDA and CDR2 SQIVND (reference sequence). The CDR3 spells CASSRGRQGNYGYTF. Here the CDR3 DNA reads TGTGCCAGTAGTAGGGGCCGACAGGGTAACTATGGCTACACCTTC.